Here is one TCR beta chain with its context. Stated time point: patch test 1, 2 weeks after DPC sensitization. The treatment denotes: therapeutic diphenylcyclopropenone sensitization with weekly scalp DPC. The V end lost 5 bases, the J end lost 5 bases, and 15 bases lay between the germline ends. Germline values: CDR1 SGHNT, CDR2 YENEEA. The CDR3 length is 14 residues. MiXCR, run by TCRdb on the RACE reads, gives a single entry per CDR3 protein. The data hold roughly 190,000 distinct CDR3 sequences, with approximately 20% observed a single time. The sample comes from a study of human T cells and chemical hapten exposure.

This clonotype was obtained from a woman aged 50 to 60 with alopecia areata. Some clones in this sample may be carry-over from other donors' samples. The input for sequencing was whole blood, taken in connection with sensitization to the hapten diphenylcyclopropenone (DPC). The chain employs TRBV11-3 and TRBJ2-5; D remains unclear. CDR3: CASSARRSSETQYF. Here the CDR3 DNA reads TGTGCCAGCAGCGCGCGCAGATCGTCGGAGACCCAGTACTTC.